This T cell receptor (beta chain) came from a study of T cells in Graves' hyperthyroidism and ophthalmopathy. The germline V gene encodes CDR1 GTSNPN and CDR2 SVGIG (reference sequence). The V end lost 3 bases, the J end lost 7 bases, and 12 bases lay between the germline ends. The CDR3 extends over 12 amino acids. RNA transcripts were the template for amplifying TCR beta CDR3 regions. The HTBI primer set served for first-round RT-PCR of the TCR CDR3. TCRdb re-derived calls from the multiplex PCR reads in MiXCR, one entry per CDR3 protein. This sample has approximately 500,000 distinct CDR3 sequences, with approximately 44% found just once. This clonotype was counted a few times.

The chain couples TRBV30 to TRBJ1-1; TRBD1 is a possible D gene (6 bases). The source of this sequence is a woman under 30 with Graves' hyperthyroidism. The sequenced material came from peripheral blood or thyroid tissue (not recorded which). As DNA, the CDR3 is TGTGCCTGGAGGGTTAGGGGGATTGAAGCTTTCTTT. Translated, it gives CAWRVRGIEAFF.